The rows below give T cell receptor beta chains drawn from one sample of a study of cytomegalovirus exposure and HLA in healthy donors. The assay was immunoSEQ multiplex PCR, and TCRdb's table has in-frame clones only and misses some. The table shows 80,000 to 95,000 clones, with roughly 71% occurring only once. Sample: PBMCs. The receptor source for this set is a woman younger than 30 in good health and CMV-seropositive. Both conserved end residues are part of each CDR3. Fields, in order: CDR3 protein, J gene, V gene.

CDR3: CASSQVPGEGGYTF
J: TRBJ1-2
V: TRBV4-3

CDR3: CASSFSGQPQHF
J: TRBJ1-5
V: TRBV7-8

CDR3: CASSQSYEQYF
J: TRBJ2-7
V: TRBV14

CDR3: CASSEVRNTEAFF
J: TRBJ1-1
V: TRBV6-1

CDR3: CASSEELYNEQFF
J: TRBJ2-1
V: TRBV27

CDR3: CASRAGSSYEQYF
J: TRBJ2-7
V: TRBV2

CDR3: CSVAPRASGSLEQFF
J: TRBJ2-1
V: TRBV29-1

CDR3: CASSFRAGNQPQHF
J: TRBJ1-5
V: TRBV27

CDR3: CASSPKGGGRAWEQFF
J: TRBJ2-1
V: TRBV7-8

CDR3: CASSLTPSGGYTDTQYF
J: TRBJ2-3
V: TRBV7-2

CDR3: CASTSPGELFF
J: TRBJ2-2
V: TRBV27

CDR3: CASSPLDYSGNTIYF
J: TRBJ1-3
V: TRBV7-2

CDR3: CASSQEELQGRNEQFF
J: TRBJ2-1
V: TRBV4-1

CDR3: CASSRQGANTEAFF
J: TRBJ1-1
V: TRBV5-1

CDR3: CASSQTTDTQYF
J: TRBJ2-3
V: TRBV7-2

CDR3: CASSYWGGGRNYGYTF
J: TRBJ1-2
V: TRBV6-5

CDR3: CASSLLAGTSGRARYEQYF
J: -
V: TRBV5-6

CDR3: CASSFISGDNEQFF
J: TRBJ2-1
V: TRBV13

CDR3: CASSEAGGTDTQYF
J: TRBJ2-3
V: TRBV6-1

CDR3: CASSLVWRGGTEAFF
J: TRBJ1-1
V: TRBV28

CDR3: CATSRGGRTYQGPQHF
J: TRBJ1-5
V: TRBV15

CDR3: CASNLGQGNEQYF
J: TRBJ2-7
V: TRBV28

CDR3: CASSLGLANTDTQYF
J: TRBJ2-3
V: TRBV11-2

CDR3: CASSQGEQGGLYEQYF
J: TRBJ2-7
V: TRBV4-1

CDR3: CASSPVQGRNGELFF
J: TRBJ2-2
V: TRBV18

CDR3: CASLAGSTDTQYF
J: TRBJ2-3
V: TRBV11-2

CDR3: CASRKLAGTDTQYF
J: TRBJ2-3
V: TRBV7-3

CDR3: CASSTLERGSYSEQFF
J: TRBJ2-1
V: TRBV19

CDR3: CASSLADRAANTEAFF
J: TRBJ1-1
V: TRBV7-9

CDR3: CASSFSGRVHEQYF
J: TRBJ2-7
V: TRBV7-9

CDR3: CASSLREFFQETQYF
J: TRBJ2-5
V: TRBV5-8

CDR3: CASSQEDRGAGNTIYF
J: TRBJ1-3
V: TRBV4-3

CDR3: CASSLAGAGYGYTF
J: TRBJ1-2
V: TRBV7-2

CDR3: CASSPSREWRNIQYF
J: TRBJ2-4
V: TRBV9

CDR3: CATSTLEGRGVEQYF
J: TRBJ2-7
V: TRBV15

CDR3: CASSLPGWGAYEQYF
J: TRBJ2-7
V: TRBV19

CDR3: CASSYGQGAAYEQYF
J: TRBJ2-7
V: TRBV7-2

CDR3: CASSLGANQPQHF
J: TRBJ1-5
V: TRBV11-2

CDR3: CASSLGYAPYEQYF
J: TRBJ2-7
V: TRBV11-3

CDR3: CASSQGVTNEKLFF
J: TRBJ1-4
V: TRBV5-4